This T cell receptor beta chain emerged from a study of immune cell composition in non-small cell lung cancer. Study at large: Tumours were mainly lung adenocarcinoma or squamous cell carcinoma. Broader study findings: Smoking pack-years did not significantly correlate with tumour TCR-beta clonality.

As to this clone: Its target is not known.

The normal lung sample lay at least 3 cm, and maximally far, from the tumour. Measured with immunoSEQ multiplex PCR; TCRdb has only the in-frame clones, and not every one. The sample includes under 3,000 clones, over 70% of them seen just once. CDR3 length: 13 amino acids. The sequence was obtained from a human donor with non-small cell lung cancer. The J gene is TRBJ2-5, the V gene TRBV12-2; the tabulated D call, TRBD1, remains unverified against the DNA. TRBV12-2 is reported as a pseudogene. Specimen: non-adjacent lung tissue. The CDR3 reads CASPWGQQETQYF. CDR3 coding DNA: TGTGCAAGCCCCTGGGGACAGCAAGAGACCCAGTACTTC.